This T cell receptor (beta chain) was recovered during a study of OX40 agonist ivuxolimab in advanced cancers. Study overall: With a range of roughly 20 to 85, age averaged approximately 54 years, and about 80% were male. Anti-PD-1, anti-PD-L1 or anti-CTLA-4 therapy given earlier was allowed, and 40% had some.

Measured with immunoSEQ multiplex PCR; TCRdb has only the in-frame clones, and not every one. Among 20,000 to 25,000 clones listed, 65% to 85% were seen once. About this clone itself: Its antigen is undetermined.

Blood was sampled at baseline, cycle 4 day 1, and cycle 7 day 1. Points from the study as a whole: The mean number of expanded clones was higher in CD8+ T cells than in CD4+.

The material was CD4+ or CD8+ T cells sorted from blood, obtained in a trial of the OX40 agonist ivuxolimab. The TCR was taken from an adult with an advanced solid tumor such as melanoma, head and neck, liver or kidney cancer.

The CDR3 region has the DNA TGTGCCAGCAGCTTAGAAGGGTCGAGCACTGAAGCTTTCTTT. This encodes CASSLEGSSTEAFF. The chain joins TRBV11-2 to TRBJ1-1; unclear D gene. Germline CDR1 and CDR2: SGHAT and FQNNGV. V lost 0 bases, J lost 4 bases, and 9 bases lay in between. The CDR3 has 14 residues.